Listed below are T cell receptor beta chains from one sample, sequenced in a study of cytomegalovirus exposure and HLA in healthy donors. Only in-frame clones appear in the TCRdb table, and some are missing; sequencing was by immunoSEQ multiplex PCR. The profile covers about 94,000 clones, with 81% appearing a single time and about a tenth taken by the ten largest. The sequencing sample was made of PBMCs. Source of these receptors: a human donor in good health. Both conserved end residues are part of each CDR3. The D gene is left open where the match is weak.

j_gene	d_gene	v_gene	CDR3nt	CDR3aa
TRBJ2-2	.	TRBV19	TGTGCCAGCCAGGGGATGGCGAACACCGGGGAGCTGTTTTTT	CASQGMANTGELFF
TRBJ1-2	.	TRBV18	TGTGCCAGCTCACCCGGCGCAGACTCTTATGGCTACACCTTC	CASSPGADSYGYTF
TRBJ2-5	.	TRBV5-1	TGCGCCAGCAGCTTGGGCCACGGGGAGACCCAGTACTTC	CASSLGHGETQYF
TRBJ2-5	.	TRBV19	TGTGCCAGTAGGGGGGGAACGTCCCAAGAGACCCAGTACTTC	CASRGGTSQETQYF
TRBJ1-4	TRBD1	TRBV4-3	TGCGCCAGCAGCCAAGTGGGACAGCCTAATGAAAAACTGTTTTTT	CASSQVGQPNEKLFF
TRBJ1-6	TRBD1	TRBV19	TGTGCCAGTAGGCGCGCCGGGACAGGGGAAAATTCACCCCTCCACTTT	CASRRAGTGENSPLHF
TRBJ1-1	.	TRBV9	TGTGCCAGCAGCCTCAACTTACAGGGTACGGGAGCTTTCTTT	CASSLNLQGTGAFF
TRBJ2-5	.	TRBV6-4	TGTGCCAGCACAGGTCATCAAGAGACCCAGTACTTC	CASTGHQETQYF
TRBJ2-3	.	TRBV18	TGTGCCAGCTCACCGGGGGGACTTAGCACAGATACGCAGTATTTT	CASSPGGLSTDTQYF
TRBJ1-5	.	TRBV11-3	TGTGCCAGCAGCCCCACAGGGCCCGATCAGCCCCAGCATTTT	CASSPTGPDQPQHF
TRBJ1-5	.	TRBV7-8	TGTGCCAGCAGCTTCTTGGGCGAACCCCAGCATTTT	CASSFLGEPQHF
TRBJ2-7	TRBD2	TRBV5-1	TGCGCCAGCAGCTTTGGCGGGGGGGCGGGGGAGCAGTACTTC	CASSFGGGAGEQYF
TRBJ1-2	TRBD1	TRBV28	TGTGCCAGCAGCGATGTTCCGGGACAGGGCAACTATGGCTACACCTTC	CASSDVPGQGNYGYTF
TRBJ2-3	TRBD2	TRBV28	TGTGCCAGCAGTGCCCGACTAGCGGGGAGCACAGATACGCAGTATTTT	CASSARLAGSTDTQYF
TRBJ2-3	.	TRBV28	TGTGCCAGCAGTTTACCCCTTGAGGGAACGCAGTATTTT	CASSLPLEGTQYF